This is a list of T cell receptor beta chains from one sample in a study of breast tumors, draining lymph nodes, adjacent tissues. TCRdb analysed the multiplex PCR reads with MiXCR anew, one entry per CDR3 protein. The data hold about 130,000 distinct CDR3 sequences, with more than 20% observed a single time. Sequencing was carried out using axillary lymph node tissue. The receptors derive from a female donor with breast cancer. Some clones in this sample may be carry-over from other donors' samples. The CDR3 runs from the conserved cysteine through the conserved F or W. The D gene is left open where the match is weak. Some rows mark clone size as missing; the rest say once, few, many or name a class of expanded clone.

j_call | clone_size | cdr3_length | v_call | d_call | cdr3_aa
TRBJ2-2 | many | 11 | TRBV20-1 | . | CSAGQPGELFF
TRBJ2-1 | many | 12 | TRBV20-1 | . | CSAREGGRAEFF
TRBJ2-5 | many | 14 | TRBV5-6 | . | CASRMAGVTETQYF
TRBJ2-1 | many | 11 | TRBV20-1 | TRBD2 | CSARGLADRFF
TRBJ2-7 | many | 13 | TRBV11-3 | . | CASSLGLGGEQYF
TRBJ2-1 | many | 16 | TRBV7-8 | . | CASSLIGTSSYNEQFF
TRBJ1-2 | many | 14 | TRBV5-1 | . | CASSLAPDSYGYTF
TRBJ2-3 | few | 12 | TRBV18 | . | CASSLDQDTQYF
TRBJ1-6 | many | 14 | TRBV15 | . | CATSRQGNNSPLHF
TRBJ2-2 | many | 13 | TRBV7-2 | . | CASSLLVGRELFF
TRBJ2-7 | many | 15 | TRBV6-5 | . | CASRNPGLASYEQYF
TRBJ2-6 | many | 15 | TRBV6-2/TRBV6-3 | TRBD2 | CASFGRGTGANVLTF
TRBJ2-7 | . | 17 | TRBV27 | . | CASSLGLGGAGTYEQYF
TRBJ2-5 | . | 12 | TRBV28 | . | CASTTGSETQYF
TRBJ2-7 | many | 13 | TRBV20-1 | TRBD1 | CSAEYRGSYEQYF
TRBJ1-2 | . | 15 | TRBV5-8 | TRBD1 | CASSVYRDSLYGYTF
TRBJ2-5 | many | 17 | TRBV27 | TRBD1 | CASSFGETGGVEETQYF
TRBJ2-5 | few | 16 | TRBV14 | . | CASSQSRVFYQETQYF
TRBJ2-3 | many | 14 | TRBV5-1 | TRBD1 | CASSPGQGTDTQYF
TRBJ2-7 | many | 16 | TRBV5-1 | TRBD1 | CASSPLPGQGAYEQYF
TRBJ2-7 | . | 13 | TRBV27 | . | CASSPLGQALYYF
TRBJ2-3 | many | 18 | TRBV6-6 | TRBD2 | CASSYSPGLAGVTDTQYF
TRBJ2-5 | many | 14 | TRBV4-1 | . | CASSQPPLGETQYF
TRBJ2-2 | . | 16 | TRBV11-3 | . | CASSFGLAFNTGELFF
TRBJ1-5 | . | 14 | TRBV12-3/TRBV12-4 | . | CASSLGNWKQPQHF